This note documents a single T cell receptor (beta chain) sequence. Its target is not known. Use of 60 Vbeta and 13 Jbeta primers characterized the PCR. The table came from immunoSEQ multiplex PCR; TCRdb's copy has only in-frame clones and leaves some out. The sample holds 120,000 or so clones, over 70% seen once. These data are taken from a study of cytomegalovirus exposure and HLA in healthy donors. Study summary: About 80 million unique TCRs from HLA-typed donors were held in an early data release. Study-level findings and limits: Cytomegalovirus association was assigned to over 150 TCR beta chains. By HLA locus, TCR association rates varied in a later analysis, with DRB1 showing the most and HLA-C the fewest.

Trimming at V came to 5 bases and at J to 10 bases, leaving 7 bases not matched to a gene. Germline CDR1 SGHAT, CDR2 FQNNGV. The CDR3 is 14 residues long. The sequence came from a man aged 35 to 55 in good health and CMV-seropositive. This chain links TRBV11-2 with TRBJ2-1; 11 nucleotides align to TRBD1. The sample consisted of PBMCs. The CDR3 loop reads CASSPGTGGAEQFF. The CDR3 coding sequence is TGTGCCAGCAGCCCAGGGACAGGGGGAGCGGAGCAGTTCTTC.